Below, 8 T cell receptor beta chains from the same sample are listed, as sequenced in a study of cytotoxic CD8 clonotypes in ibrutinib-treated CLL. Using immunoSEQ multiplex PCR, the repertoire was profiled, and TCRdb retains in-frame clones only, with some absent. This sample has approximately 47,000 clones, with approximately 70% found just once. The source was PBMCs, collected after 24 months of ibrutinib treatment. The origin of the receptors is a human donor with chronic lymphocytic leukemia.

This clone was seen a handful of times. The chain is built from TRBV7-6 and TRBJ2-3; a weak D match, TRBD2 (5 bases). The V and J ends lost 1 base and 8 bases respectively, with 13 bases between them. Germline assignment: CDR1 SGHVS and CDR2 FNYEAQ. CDR3 size: 14 residues. This chain's CDR3 is CASSLDSIEGTQYF. CDR3 in DNA: TGTGCCAGCAGCTTAGACTCTATCGAGGGTACGCAGTATTTT.

This clone appeared many times. The chain carries TRBV7-3 and TRBJ2-5, with 11 bases lining up with TRBD2. J gave up 2 bases and V 5 bases, and 1 base lay outside the gene matches. Germline-derived CDR1 and CDR2 are SGHTA and FQGTGA. The CDR3 consists of 14 residues. The CDR3 DNA reads TGTGCCAGCAGCGTAGCGGGGGGGCAAGAGACCCAGTACTTC. This gives the protein CASSVAGGQETQYF.

The chain combines TRBV10-3 with TRBJ1-2, with unresolved D. Germline V gene sequence: CDR1 ENHRY, CDR2 SYGVKD. CDR3 length: 12 amino acids. V was cut by 0 bases and J by 7 bases, with 6 bases left in between. The CDR3 nucleotides read TGTGCCATCAGTGAGTCGTTCAGTGGCTACACCTTC. Protein product: CAISESFSGYTF.

The chain links TRBV15 to TRBJ2-5, with no clear D. This CDR3 contains 13 residues. Between the trimmed V and J ends, which lost 2 bases and 4 bases, there was a span of 8 bases. Germline CDR1 reads LNHNV; CDR2 reads YYDKDF (reference sequence). The CDR3 region has the DNA TGTGCCACCAGCAGACGTGATGTAGAGACCCAGTACTTC. Amino acid sequence: CATSRRDVETQYF.

The chain couples TRBV5-1 to TRBJ1-1; D is uncertain. The CDR3 length is 15 residues. Germline loops: CDR1 SGHRS, CDR2 YFSETQ. The ends were cut back, 2 bases at V and 0 bases at J, with 11 bases in the middle. The CDR3 spells CASSLGHQVNTEAFF. In DNA, the CDR3 is TGCGCCAGCAGCTTAGGGCACCAGGTGAACACTGAAGCTTTCTTT.

The V gene is TRBV9, the J gene TRBJ2-3; D may be TRBD2 (5 bases). The V gene's germline CDR1 is SGDLS and CDR2 YYNGEE. The length of the CDR3 is 18 residues. Trimming cost V 0 bases and J 3 bases, with 20 bases left between them. CDR3 DNA: TGTGCCAGCAGCGTAGGCACTAGGGCATTAGGGAAGACAGATACGCAGTATTTT. It specifies CASSVGTRALGKTDTQYF.

The sample holds a few counts of this clone. The chain uses TRBV28 and TRBJ2-1, with a tentative D call TRBD2 (5 bases). The CDR3 extends over 17 amino acids. The germline V gene has CDR1 MDHEN and CDR2 SYDVKM. V shed 1 base and J shed 3 bases, with 16 bases lying between them. CDR3 region: CASSLSPRGISYNEQFF. For the CDR3, the DNA is TGTGCCAGCAGTTTATCCCCTAGAGGGATAAGCTACAATGAGCAGTTCTTC.

The chain is built from TRBV5-1 and TRBJ2-6; TRBD1 matches 7 bases. Per germline, CDR1 SGHRS and CDR2 YFSETQ. V was pared by 2 bases and J by 0 bases, with 8 bases of the junction left unmatched. This CDR3 has 18 residues. In nucleotides, the CDR3 is TGCGCCAGCAGCTTCCACCCTCGGGACAGCTCTGGGGCCAACGTCCTGACTTTC. This gives the protein CASSFHPRDSSGANVLTF.